The next 25 T cell receptor beta chains were all read from a single sample in a study of human T cells and chemical hapten exposure. Documented time point: pre-sensitization, week 0. Treatment defined: therapeutic diphenylcyclopropenone sensitization with weekly scalp DPC. TCRdb passed the RACE reads through MiXCR, listing each CDR3 protein once. The sample consists of more than 75,000 distinct CDR3 sequences, roughly 8.8% of them appearing once. The starting material was whole blood, obtained in connection with sensitization to the hapten diphenylcyclopropenone (DPC). These receptors were obtained from a woman in her forties with alopecia areata. Some clones in this sample may be carry-over from other donors' samples.

This clonotype was seen at least ten times. The chain carries TRBV7-9 and TRBJ1-2; 8 bases map to TRBD1. V trimming: 5 bases; J trimming: 10 bases; junction bases outside the gene matches: 9. The CDR3 runs to 13 residues. The V gene's germline CDR1 is SEHNR and CDR2 FQNEAQ (reference sequence). The CDR3 region has the DNA TGTGCCAGCAGCCCAGGGGGCGCGAGCGCCTACACCTTC. Its translation is CASSPGGASAYTF.

This clonotype was detected many times. This chain links TRBV7-2 with TRBJ1-1; perhaps TRBD1 as D (5 bases). Germline V CDR1 and CDR2: SGHTA, FQGNSA. The CDR3 is made up of 13 amino acids. Trimming left V 3 bases short and J 1 base short, with 6 bases between. This chain's CDR3 is CASSFQGNTEAFF. The CDR3 DNA is TGTGCCAGCAGCTTTCAGGGGAACACTGAAGCTTTCTTT.

This clonotype was seen once. The junction departs from the called germline gene at one end, perhaps through a read error. The chain carries TRBV30 and TRBJ2-6; a possible D gene is TRBD1 (5 bases). The CDR3 contains 17 residues. The germline V gene has CDR1 GTSNPN and CDR2 SVGIG (reference sequence). The CDR3 loop is CPWTLWGSGPGANVLTF. The CDR3 nucleotides read TGTCCCTGGACCCTTTGGGGCTCCGGCCCTGGGGCCAACGTCCTGACTTTC.

This clonotype has ten or more counts. The V call is TRBV11-2, the J call TRBJ2-1; D not resolved. The CDR3 has 15 residues. V gave up 0 bases and J gave up 0 bases, with 6 bases separating them. Looked up from germline, CDR1 is SGHAT and CDR2 is FQNNGV. The CDR3, as DNA: TGTGCCAGCAGCTTAGATATGATCTCCTACAATGAGCAGTTCTTC. This codes for CASSLDMISYNEQFF.

This sequence joins TRBV4-2 and TRBJ1-1, with D unresolved. V shed 0 bases and J shed 6 bases, with 11 bases lying between them. The CDR3 runs to 14 residues. Germline V CDR1 and CDR2: LGHNA, YNFKEQ. CDR3 nucleotide sequence: TGTGCCAGCAGCCAAGAGTTGGGGATGGCTGAAGCTTTCTTT. It specifies CASSQELGMAEAFF.

The chain links TRBV7-2 to TRBJ2-5; D is uncertain. V shed 6 bases and J shed 5 bases, with 22 bases lying between them. This CDR3 is built from 16 residues. Per the germline V gene, CDR1 is SGHTA and CDR2 is FQGNSA. This chain's CDR3 is CASSYGVDAARETQYF. The CDR3 nucleotides are TGTGCCAGCAGTTATGGGGTCGATGCCGCGAGGGAGACCCAGTACTTC.

The table lists this clonotype with a few counts. The chain recombines TRBV19 with TRBJ2-2; TRBD1 agrees at 9 bases. J lost 4 bases, V lost 3 bases, and 12 bases had no gene match. This CDR3 contains 18 residues. Germline V gene data show CDR1 as LNHDA and CDR2 as SQIVND (reference sequence). This CDR3 is CASSIQAGTGPSTGELFF. CDR3 nucleotide sequence: TGTGCCAGTAGTATTCAGGCCGGGACAGGGCCGAGCACCGGGGAGCTGTTTTTT.

This clonotype was detected a few times. This chain joins TRBV4-2 and TRBJ2-3; D uncertain. The CDR3 has 12 residues. Trimming removed 0 bases from V and 5 bases from J, with 3 bases in between. Germline lookup yields CDR1 LGHNA and CDR2 YNFKEQ. The CDR3 region is CASSQDRDTQYF. The CDR3 DNA reads as TGTGCCAGCAGCCAAGATAGAGATACGCAGTATTTT.

V usage is TRBV7-2 and J usage is TRBJ2-3; D is perhaps TRBD1 or TRBD2 (5 bases each). V lost 2 bases and J 2 bases, leaving 8 bases between the germline ends. Germline-derived CDR1 and CDR2 are SGHTA and FQGNSA. There are 14 residues in the CDR3. CDR3 sequence: CASSLMGVTDTQYF. DNA of the CDR3: TGTGCCAGCAGCTTAATGGGGGTCACAGATACGCAGTATTTT.

This clonotype was observed at least ten times. The V and J genes are TRBV9 and TRBJ2-1; D gene uncertain. The CDR3 has 19 amino acids. Per the germline V gene, CDR1 is SGDLS and CDR2 is YYNGEE. V was pared by 0 bases and J by 4 bases, with 23 bases between. This CDR3 reads CASSVASWAPGEPYNEQFF. For the CDR3, the DNA is TGTGCCAGCAGCGTAGCTAGTTGGGCACCCGGTGAGCCATACAATGAGCAGTTCTTC.

This clonotype was recorded at least ten times. V gene TRBV7-9 combines with J gene TRBJ1-4; weak D call: TRBD1 (5 bases). Trimming left V 3 bases short and J 8 bases short, with 10 bases between. The length of the CDR3 is 13 residues. The germline CDR1 and CDR2 sequences are SEHNR and FQNEAQ (reference sequence). CDR3 in DNA: TGTGCCAGCAGCTTTACAGGTGCGGAAAAACTGTTTTTT. Amino acids: CASSFTGAEKLFF.

This clonotype was recorded many times. This chain connects TRBV5-1 to TRBJ1-6; D call uncertain. V was cut by 0 bases and J by 7 bases, with 14 bases left in between. Per the germline V gene, CDR1 is SGHRS and CDR2 is YFSETQ. This CDR3 has 16 residues. CDR3 in amino acids: CASSLAGVRENSPLHF. The CDR3 DNA reads as TGCGCCAGCAGCTTGGCTGGGGTTCGGGAGAATTCACCCCTCCACTTT.

This clonotype was found many times. V is TRBV6-6 and J is TRBJ1-4; D is possibly TRBD1 (5 bases). The CDR3 contains 13 residues. Germline CDR1 reads MNHNY; CDR2 reads SVGAGI (reference sequence). V was cut by 2 bases and J by 8 bases, with 9 bases left in between. The CDR3 bases are TGTGCCAGCAGTTACGCAGGGCGCGAAAAACTGTTTTTT. Its translation is CASSYAGREKLFF.

The chain combines TRBV6-5 with TRBJ2-7, with TRBD1 matching over 9 bases. Per germline, CDR1 MNHEY and CDR2 SVGAGI. Trimming at V came to 6 bases and at J to 2 bases, leaving 11 bases not matched to a gene. The CDR3 runs 16 residues. This CDR3 is CASRRTGAPGPYEQYF. DNA for the CDR3: TGTGCCAGCAGACGGACAGGGGCCCCTGGGCCCTACGAGCAGTACTTC.

Ten or more counts support this clonotype. The rearrangement joins TRBV29-1 to TRBJ1-5, with TRBD1 matching 9 bases. CDR1 SQVTM and CDR2 ANQGSEA come from the germline V gene. The junction had 4 bases not matched to a gene; V was cut back by 3 bases and J by 7 bases. The CDR3 loop spans 13 amino acids. The CDR3 region is CSVERQGGQPQHF. As DNA, the CDR3 is TGCAGCGTTGAGAGACAGGGGGGACAGCCCCAGCATTTT.

This clonotype showed up many times. The CDR3 region is CASSQETGANYGYTF. CDR3 nucleotides: TGCGCCAGCAGCCAAGAGACAGGAGCTAACTATGGCTACACCTTC. The V and J genes are TRBV4-1 and TRBJ1-2; the D gene is possibly TRBD1 (6 bases). CDR1 MGHRA and CDR2 YSYEKL come from the germline V gene. This CDR3 is built from 15 residues. Trimming took off 0 bases at V and 0 bases at J, with 8 bases between the two ends.

This clonotype occurred a few times. The V call is TRBV29-1, the J call TRBJ2-1; D call uncertain. V was cut by 8 bases and J by 7 bases, with 18 bases left in between. This CDR3 is 13 amino acids long. Germline-derived CDR1 and CDR2 are SQVTM and ANQGSEA. As DNA, the CDR3 is TGCAGCTCGACCCGGACGATCAGGAATGAGCAGTTCTTC. Translating it yields CSSTRTIRNEQFF.

This chain joins TRBV7-8 and TRBJ1-6, with a possible D match to TRBD1 (6 bases). The CDR3 has 13 amino acids. V lost 2 bases and J 8 bases, leaving 7 bases between the germline ends. Germline CDR1 and CDR2: SGHVS and FQNEAQ. CDR3 nucleotides: TGTGCCAGCAGCTTAAGGGGGGATTCACCCCTCCACTTT. Translated, it gives CASSLRGDSPLHF.

This clonotype was seen a single time. CDR3 bases: TGCAGTGCTAGACGATCAGGGGACCCCTCCTACGAGCAGTACTTC. Its translation: CSARRSGDPSYEQYF. V usage is TRBV20-1 and J usage is TRBJ2-7; D might be TRBD1 (6 bases). CDR3 length: 15 residues. The V and J ends lost 2 bases and 0 bases respectively, with 14 bases between them. Germline V gene lookup returns CDR1 DFQATT and CDR2 SNEGSKA (reference sequence).

This clonotype showed up many times. CDR3 DNA: TGTGCCAGCCGGGGTCTAAGCTCTGGAAACACCATATATTTT. The encoded protein is CASRGLSSGNTIYF. The rearrangement joins TRBV7-9 to TRBJ1-3; no reliable D call. CDR3 length equals 14 residues. Germline values: CDR1 SEHNR, CDR2 FQNEAQ (reference sequence). V was cut by 8 bases and J by 0 bases, with 11 bases left in between.

This clonotype was detected ten times or more. The CDR3 DNA sequence: TGTGCCTGGAGTGTACCTACGCATGGAAACACCATATATTTT. It encodes CAWSVPTHGNTIYF. The rearrangement links TRBV30 to TRBJ1-3; D unresolved. Trimming removed 0 bases at V and 3 bases at J, with 9 bases between. The CDR3 totals 14 residues. Germline V gene data show CDR1 as GTSNPN and CDR2 as SVGIG (reference sequence).

A few counts support this clonotype. The V call is TRBV7-9, the J call TRBJ2-3; 12 bases map to TRBD2. The J segment lost 9 bases and the V segment lost 7 bases, leaving 5 bases of the junction unmatched. Looked up from germline, CDR1 is SEHNR and CDR2 is FQNEAQ (reference sequence). This CDR3 has 13 residues. The CDR3 loop is CASIRTSGDTQYF. The CDR3 nucleotides are TGTGCCAGCATCCGGACTAGCGGGGACACGCAGTATTTT.

This clonotype has at least ten counts. CDR3 coding DNA: TGTGCCAGCAGCCGGAGGGGGAGCGTGGTTCCTGGAAACACCATATATTTT. Translation gives CASSRRGSVVPGNTIYF. The chain links TRBV11-2 to TRBJ1-3, with D perhaps TRBD1 (6 bases). Germline CDR1 is SGHAT and CDR2 is FQNNGV. Trimming took off 5 bases at V and 2 bases at J, with 19 bases between the two ends. The CDR3 runs to 17 residues.

This clonotype was observed at least ten times. CDR3 sequence (DNA): TGTGCCAGCAGCCACGGGGGACAGAGCTCTGGAAACACCATATATTTT. It codes for CASSHGGQSSGNTIYF. This sequence joins TRBV6-5 and TRBJ1-3; 7 positions agree with TRBD1. Germline CDR1 MNHEY, CDR2 SVGAGI. The CDR3 is 16 residues long. With 6 bases clipped from V and 0 bases from J, the junction kept 8 bases outside the gene matches.

This clonotype was detected only a few times. The chain employs TRBV6-5 and TRBJ1-5; D is possibly TRBD1 (6 bases). V was cut by 5 bases and J by 0 bases, with 14 bases left in between. Looked up from germline, CDR1 is MNHEY and CDR2 is SVGAGI. The CDR3 sequence is 16 residues long. This CDR3 is CASSPRGTFSNQPQHF. The CDR3 nucleotides are TGTGCCAGCAGTCCGAGAGGGACATTTAGCAATCAGCCCCAGCATTTT.